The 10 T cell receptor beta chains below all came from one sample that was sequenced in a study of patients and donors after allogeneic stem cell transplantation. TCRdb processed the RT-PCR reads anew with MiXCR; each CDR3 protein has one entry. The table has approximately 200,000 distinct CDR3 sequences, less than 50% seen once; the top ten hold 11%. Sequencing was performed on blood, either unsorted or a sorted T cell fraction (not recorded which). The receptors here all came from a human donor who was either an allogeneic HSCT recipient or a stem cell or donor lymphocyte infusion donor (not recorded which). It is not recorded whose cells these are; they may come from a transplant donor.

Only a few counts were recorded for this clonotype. CDR3 nucleotide sequence: TGTGCCAGCAGCCAAGACGGTGCAGGGGGAACCTACGAGCAGTACTTC. Encoded protein: CASSQDGAGGTYEQYF. The V and J genes are TRBV4-2 and TRBJ2-7, with 7 bases lining up with TRBD1. Germline V CDR1 and CDR2: LGHNA, YNFKEQ. This CDR3 comprises 16 residues. The V gene end was trimmed by 0 bases and the J gene end by 2 bases; junction bases not matched to a gene: 7.

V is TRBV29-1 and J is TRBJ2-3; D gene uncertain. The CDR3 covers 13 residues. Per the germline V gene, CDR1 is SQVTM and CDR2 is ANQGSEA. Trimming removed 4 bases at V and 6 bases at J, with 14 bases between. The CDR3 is CSVVRASLDTQYF. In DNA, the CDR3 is TGCAGCGTTGTCCGAGCCAGTCTGGATACGCAGTATTTT.

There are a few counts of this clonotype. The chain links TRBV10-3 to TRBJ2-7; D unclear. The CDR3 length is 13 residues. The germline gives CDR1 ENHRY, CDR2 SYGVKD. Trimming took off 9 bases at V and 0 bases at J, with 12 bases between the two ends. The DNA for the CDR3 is TGTGCCATATCGGTGGACGGCTCCTACGAGCAGTACTTC. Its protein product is CAISVDGSYEQYF.

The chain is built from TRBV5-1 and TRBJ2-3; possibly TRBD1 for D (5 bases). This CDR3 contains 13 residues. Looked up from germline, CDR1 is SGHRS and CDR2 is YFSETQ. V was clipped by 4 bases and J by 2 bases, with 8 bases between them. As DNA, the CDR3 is TGCGCCAGCAGCCAGGACATCACAGATACGCAGTATTTT. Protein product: CASSQDITDTQYF. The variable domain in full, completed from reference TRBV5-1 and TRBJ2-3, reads KAGVTQTPRYLIKTRGQQVTLSCSPISGHRSVSWYQQTPGQGLQFLFEYFSETQRNKGNFPGRFSGRQFSNSRSEMNVSTLELGDSALYLCASSQDITDTQYFGPGTRLTVL.

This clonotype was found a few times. Here the CDR3 reads CASSSRTGFEAFF. The CDR3 coding sequence is TGCGCCAGCAGCTCGCGGACAGGTTTTGAAGCTTTCTTT. The rearrangement uses TRBV5-1 and TRBJ1-1; the match to TRBD1 covers 7 bases. This CDR3 region has 13 residues. Germline trimming cut 3 bases from V and 7 bases from J; bases unmatched to any gene: 6. Germline V CDR1 and CDR2: SGHRS, YFSETQ.

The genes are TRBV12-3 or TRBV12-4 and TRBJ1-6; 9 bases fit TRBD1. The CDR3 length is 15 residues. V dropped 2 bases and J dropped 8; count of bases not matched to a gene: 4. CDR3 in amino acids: CASSLWDRVYSPLHF. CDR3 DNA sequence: TGTGCCAGCAGTTTATGGGACAGGGTATATTCACCCCTCCACTTT.

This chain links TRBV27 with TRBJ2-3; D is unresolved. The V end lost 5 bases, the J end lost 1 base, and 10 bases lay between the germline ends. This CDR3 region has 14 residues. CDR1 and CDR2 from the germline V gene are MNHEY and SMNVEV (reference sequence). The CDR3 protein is CASSPPQGTDTQYF. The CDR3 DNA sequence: TGTGCCAGCAGTCCCCCGCAAGGCACAGATACGCAGTATTTT.

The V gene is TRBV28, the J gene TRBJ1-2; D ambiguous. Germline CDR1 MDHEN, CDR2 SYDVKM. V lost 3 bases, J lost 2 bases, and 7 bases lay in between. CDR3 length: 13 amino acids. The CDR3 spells CASSLEQNYGYTF. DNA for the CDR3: TGTGCCAGCAGTTTGGAACAGAACTATGGCTACACCTTC.

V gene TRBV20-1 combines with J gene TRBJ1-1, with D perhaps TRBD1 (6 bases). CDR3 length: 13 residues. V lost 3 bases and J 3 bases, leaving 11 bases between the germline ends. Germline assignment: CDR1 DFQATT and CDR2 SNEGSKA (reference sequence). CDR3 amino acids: CSASNRVDTEAFF. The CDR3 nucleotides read TGCAGTGCTAGTAACAGGGTGGACACTGAAGCTTTCTTT.

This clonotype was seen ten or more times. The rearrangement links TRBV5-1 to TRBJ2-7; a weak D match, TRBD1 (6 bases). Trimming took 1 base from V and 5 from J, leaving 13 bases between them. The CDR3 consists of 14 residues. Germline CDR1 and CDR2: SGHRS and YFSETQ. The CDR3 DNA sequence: TGCGCCAGCAGCTTGAGAACAGGGAACGACGAGCAGTACTTC. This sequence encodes CASSLRTGNDEQYF.